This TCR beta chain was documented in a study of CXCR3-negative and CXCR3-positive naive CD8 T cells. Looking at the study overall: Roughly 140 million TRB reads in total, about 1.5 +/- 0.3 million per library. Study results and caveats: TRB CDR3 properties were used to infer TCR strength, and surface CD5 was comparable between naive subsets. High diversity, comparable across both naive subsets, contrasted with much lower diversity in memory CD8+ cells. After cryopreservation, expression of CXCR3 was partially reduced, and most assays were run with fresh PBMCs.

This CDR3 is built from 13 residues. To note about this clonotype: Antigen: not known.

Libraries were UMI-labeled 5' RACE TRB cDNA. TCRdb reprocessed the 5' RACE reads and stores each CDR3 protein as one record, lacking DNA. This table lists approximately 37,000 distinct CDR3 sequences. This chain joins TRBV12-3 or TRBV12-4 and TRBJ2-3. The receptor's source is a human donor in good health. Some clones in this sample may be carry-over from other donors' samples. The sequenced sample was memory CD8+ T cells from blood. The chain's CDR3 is CASSSKGPSAQYF.